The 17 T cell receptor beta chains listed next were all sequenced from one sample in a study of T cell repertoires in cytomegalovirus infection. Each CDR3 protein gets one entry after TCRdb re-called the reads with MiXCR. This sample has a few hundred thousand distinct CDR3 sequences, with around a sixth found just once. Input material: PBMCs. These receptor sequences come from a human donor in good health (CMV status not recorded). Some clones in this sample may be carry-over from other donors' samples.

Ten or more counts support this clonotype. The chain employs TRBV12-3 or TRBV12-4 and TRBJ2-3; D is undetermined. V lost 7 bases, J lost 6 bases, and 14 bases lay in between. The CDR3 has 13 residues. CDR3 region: CASTPAVFDTQYF. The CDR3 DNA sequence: TGTGCCAGCACTCCCGCCGTCTTTGATACGCAGTATTTT.

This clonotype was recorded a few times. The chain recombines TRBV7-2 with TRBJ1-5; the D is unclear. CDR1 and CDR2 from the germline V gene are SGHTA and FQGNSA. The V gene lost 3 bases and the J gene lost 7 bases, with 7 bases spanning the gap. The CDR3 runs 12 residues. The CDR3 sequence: CASSFWRQPQHF. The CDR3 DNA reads TGTGCCAGCAGCTTCTGGCGGCAGCCCCAGCATTTT.

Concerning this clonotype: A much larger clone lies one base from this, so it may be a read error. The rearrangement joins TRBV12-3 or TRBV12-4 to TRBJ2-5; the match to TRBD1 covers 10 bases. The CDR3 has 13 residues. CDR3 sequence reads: CASRLAQTGGKYF. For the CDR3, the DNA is TGTGCCAGCAGATTAGCCCAGACAGGGGGCAAGTACTTC.

Here the CDR3 reads CASSYGALSGNTIYF. Written as DNA, the CDR3 is TGTGCCAGCAGTTACGGGGCCCTCTCTGGAAACACCATATATTTT. V and J are TRBV6-8 and TRBJ1-3; D perhaps matches TRBD1 (5 bases). The CDR3 is made up of 15 amino acids. CDR1 MNHGY and CDR2 SAAAGT come from the germline V gene. V lost 2 bases, J lost 0 bases, and 8 bases lay in between.

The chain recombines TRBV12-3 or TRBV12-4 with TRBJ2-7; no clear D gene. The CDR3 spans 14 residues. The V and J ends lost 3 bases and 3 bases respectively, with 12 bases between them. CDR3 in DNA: TGTGCCAGCAGTTTCCCCCCACGTGTCTACGAGCAGTACTTC. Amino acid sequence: CASSFPPRVYEQYF.

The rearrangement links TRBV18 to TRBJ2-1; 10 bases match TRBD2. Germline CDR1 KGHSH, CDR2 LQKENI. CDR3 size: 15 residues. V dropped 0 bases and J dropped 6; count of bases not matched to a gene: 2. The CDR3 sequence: CASSPPGLASNEQFF. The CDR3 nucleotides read TGTGCCAGCTCACCACCGGGACTAGCGAGCAATGAGCAGTTCTTC. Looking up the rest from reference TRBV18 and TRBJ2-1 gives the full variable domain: NAGVMQNPRHLVRRRGQEARLRCSPMKGHSHVYWYRQLPEEGLKFMVYLQKENIIDESGMPKERFSAEFPKEGPSILRIQQVVRGDSAAYFCASSPPGLASNEQFFGPGTRLTVL.

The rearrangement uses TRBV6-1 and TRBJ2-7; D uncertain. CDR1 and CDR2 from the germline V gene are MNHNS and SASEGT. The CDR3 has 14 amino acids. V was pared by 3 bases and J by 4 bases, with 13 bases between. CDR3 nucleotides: TGTGCCAGCAGTGACCTGAGCGATTGGTACGAGCAGTACTTC. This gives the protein CASSDLSDWYEQYF.

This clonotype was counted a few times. The CDR3 region has the DNA TGCGCCAGCAGCCAAGCCAGGGGTGGGGATACGCAGTATTTT. It codes for CASSQARGGDTQYF. The V gene is TRBV4-3, the J gene TRBJ2-3; a weak D match, TRBD1 (6 bases). This CDR3 spans 14 amino acids. The germline V and J ends were trimmed by 1 base and 6 bases, with 11 bases remaining between them. The V gene's germline CDR1 is LGHNA and CDR2 YSLEER.

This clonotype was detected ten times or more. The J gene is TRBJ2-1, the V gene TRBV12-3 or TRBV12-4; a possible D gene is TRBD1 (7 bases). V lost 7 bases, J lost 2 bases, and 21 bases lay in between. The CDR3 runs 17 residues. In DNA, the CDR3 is TGTGCCAGCACCCAGGGGGACTCATCCTATCCCTACAATGAGCAGTTCTTC. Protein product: CASTQGDSSYPYNEQFF.

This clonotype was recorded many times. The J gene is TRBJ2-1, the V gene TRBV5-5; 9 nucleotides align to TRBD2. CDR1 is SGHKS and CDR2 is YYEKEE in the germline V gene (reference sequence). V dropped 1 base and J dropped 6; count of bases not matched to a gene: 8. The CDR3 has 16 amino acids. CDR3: CASSLYRTSVSNEQFF. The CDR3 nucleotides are TGTGCCAGCAGCTTGTATCGGACTAGCGTCTCCAATGAGCAGTTCTTC.

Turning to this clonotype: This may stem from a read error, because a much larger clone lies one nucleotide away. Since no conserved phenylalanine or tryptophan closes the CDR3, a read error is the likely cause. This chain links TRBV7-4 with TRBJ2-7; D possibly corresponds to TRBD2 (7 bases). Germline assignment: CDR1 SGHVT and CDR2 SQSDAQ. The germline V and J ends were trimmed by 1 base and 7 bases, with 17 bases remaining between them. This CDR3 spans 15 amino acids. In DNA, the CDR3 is TGTGCCAGCAGCTTAGTACTGCGGGGGCGGTGGGAGCAGTACCTC. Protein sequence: CASSLVLRGRWEQYL.

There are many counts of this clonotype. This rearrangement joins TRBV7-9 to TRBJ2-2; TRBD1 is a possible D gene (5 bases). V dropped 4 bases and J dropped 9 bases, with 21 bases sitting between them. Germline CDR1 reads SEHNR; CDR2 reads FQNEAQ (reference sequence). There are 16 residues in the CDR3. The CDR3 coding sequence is TGTGCCAGCAGCTCTCAGGGATATCTTCTGCGTTGGGAGCTGTTTTTT. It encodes CASSSQGYLLRWELFF.

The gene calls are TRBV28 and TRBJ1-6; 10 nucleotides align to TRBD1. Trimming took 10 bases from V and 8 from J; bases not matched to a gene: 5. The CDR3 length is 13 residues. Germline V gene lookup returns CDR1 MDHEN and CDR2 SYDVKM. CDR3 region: CAITGQGDSPLHF. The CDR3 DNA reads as TGTGCCATCACCGGACAGGGGGATTCACCCCTCCACTTT.

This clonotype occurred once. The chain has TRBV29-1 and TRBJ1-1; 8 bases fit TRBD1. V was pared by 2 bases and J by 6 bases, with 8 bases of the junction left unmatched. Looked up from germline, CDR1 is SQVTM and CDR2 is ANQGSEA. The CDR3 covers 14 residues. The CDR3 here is CSVENDRGFAEAFF. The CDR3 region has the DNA TGCAGCGTTGAAAATGACAGGGGTTTCGCTGAAGCTTTCTTT.

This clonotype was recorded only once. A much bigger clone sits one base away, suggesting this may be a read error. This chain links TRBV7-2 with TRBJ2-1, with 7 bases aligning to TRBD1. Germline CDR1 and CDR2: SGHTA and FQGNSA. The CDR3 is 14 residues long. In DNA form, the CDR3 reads TGTGCCTGCAGCGTACAGGGGTGGGGCAATGAGCAGTTCTTC. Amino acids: CACSVQGWGNEQFF.

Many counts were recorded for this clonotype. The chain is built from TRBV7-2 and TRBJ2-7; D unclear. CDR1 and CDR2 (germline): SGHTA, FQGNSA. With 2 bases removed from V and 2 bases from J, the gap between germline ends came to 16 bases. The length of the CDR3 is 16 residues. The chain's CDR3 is CASSLFVAQAAYEQYF. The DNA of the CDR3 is TGTGCCAGCAGCTTATTCGTTGCCCAAGCTGCCTACGAGCAGTACTTC.

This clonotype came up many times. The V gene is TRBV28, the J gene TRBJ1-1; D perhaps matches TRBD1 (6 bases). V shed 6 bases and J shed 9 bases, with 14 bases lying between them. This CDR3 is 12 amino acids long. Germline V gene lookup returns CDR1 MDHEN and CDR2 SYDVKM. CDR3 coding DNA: TGTGCCAGCAGCGAAGGGGACATACAAGCTTTCTTT. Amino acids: CASSEGDIQAFF.